These 2 T cell receptor beta chains were sequenced from one sample in a study of blood T cell repertoires in COVID-19. The protocol was immunoSEQ multiplex PCR, while the TCRdb copy is restricted to in-frame clones and leaves out a portion. Counted here are roughly 110,000 clones, 84% occurring once; the ten biggest clones make up 4.2%. The source material was peripheral blood. These receptor sequences come from a human donor in a cohort sampled during active COVID-19.

The rearrangement links TRBV6-6 to TRBJ2-1; the match to TRBD1 covers 9 bases. V was clipped by 4 bases and J by 3 bases; unmatched bases: 4. The germline V gene has CDR1 MNHNY and CDR2 SVGAGI (reference sequence). The CDR3 contains 15 residues. CDR3 residues: CASSFPGQGYNEQFF. The CDR3 DNA sequence: TGTGCCAGCAGTTTTCCGGGACAGGGCTACAATGAGCAGTTCTTC.

V gene TRBV4-1 combines with J gene TRBJ2-1; D call uncertain. There are 13 residues in the CDR3. Trimming pared 1 base from V and 4 bases from J, leaving 5 bases between. Germline values: CDR1 MGHRA, CDR2 YSYEKL. CDR3 loop: CASSQGQYNEQFF. The CDR3 bases are TGCGCCAGCAGCCAAGGGCAATACAATGAGCAGTTCTTC.